Below are 28 T cell receptor beta chains sequenced from a single sample in a study of vaccination and CD4 T cells after COVID-19 (dated by TCRdb to the early 2020s). Reading the label with the study, this specimen's treatment or condition is: roughly 11-day PBMC culture with coronavirus spike peptide pools or control peptides (ViraFEST assay). No cognate antigen is known for these TCRs. The library was generated by PCR. The reads were generated on an Illumina iSeq 100. DNA from cultured CD4+ T cells underwent TCR sequencing with the Oncomine TCR Beta short-read assay at the Johns Hopkins FTIC core. TCRdb reanalyzed the raw reads on its own, using fastp at Q25 for trimming and MiXCR for clone calling, and kept in-frame beta chains. Each entry merges the rows of one CDR3 protein and shows their most common DNA and genes. Recorded for this sample are about 13,000 distinct CDR3 sequences; around three fifths of them occurred a single time. The ten largest clones represent over 9.5% of the sample.

The sample was CD4+ T cells from blood, cultured in vitro. Source of these receptors: a human donor who had recovered from COVID-19.

The V call is TRBV7-2, the J call TRBJ1-3, with D uncertain. Per germline, CDR1 SGHTA and CDR2 FQGNSA. The CDR3 loop spans 13 amino acids. V lost 3 bases and J lost 4, with 7 bases in between. The CDR3 sequence: CASSLTRGNTIYF. The CDR3 region has the DNA TGTGCCAGCAGCTTGACCCGCGGAAACACCATATATTTT. Full variable domain (remainder filled in from reference TRBV7-2 and TRBJ1-3): GAGVSQSPSNKVTEKGKDVELRCDPISGHTALYWYRQSLGQGLEFLIYFQGNSAPDKSGLPSDRFSAERTGGSVSTLTIQRTQQEDSAVYLCASSLTRGNTIYFGEGSWLTVV.

J is TRBJ2-1 and V is TRBV2, with 10 bases lining up with TRBD1. Per germline, CDR1 SNHLY and CDR2 FYNNEI. The ends lost 8 bases at V and 6 bases at J; junction bases unmatched: 4. The CDR3 loop spans 13 amino acids. CDR3 DNA sequence: TGTGCCAGCTTTGGACAGGGGGGCAATGAGCAGTTCTTC. This translates into CASFGQGGNEQFF.

The genes are TRBV10-3 and TRBJ1-5; 9 bases are a match to TRBD1. The V and J ends lost 4 bases and 2 bases, in that order; junction bases with no gene match: 0. CDR3 length: 14 residues. Germline-derived CDR1 and CDR2 are ENHRY and SYGVKD. The CDR3 reads CAISGTGGNQPQHF. CDR3 nucleotide sequence: TGTGCCATCAGTGGGACAGGGGGCAATCAGCCCCAGCATTTT.

This rearrangement joins TRBV25-1 to TRBJ2-7, with 8 bases fitting TRBD1. The CDR3 totals 15 residues. Trimming at V came to 8 bases and at J to 3 bases, leaving 12 bases not matched to a gene. Germline CDR1 reads MGHDK; CDR2 reads SYGVNS. The chain's CDR3 is CASSAGNRGDYEQYF. The CDR3 DNA is TGTGCCAGCTCAGCCGGAAACAGGGGGGACTACGAGCAGTACTTC.

This clonotype occurred a few times. The V and J genes are TRBV27 and TRBJ2-7; TRBD1 agrees at 12 bases. Per germline, CDR1 MNHEY and CDR2 SMNVEV (reference sequence). The V segment lost 4 bases and the J segment 4 bases; nucleotides outside the gene matches: 2. The CDR3 sequence is 14 residues long. CDR3 in amino acids: CASSWGQGAYEQYF. CDR3 nucleotides: TGTGCCAGCAGTTGGGGACAGGGGGCATACGAGCAGTACTTC.

The chain has TRBV18 and TRBJ1-6, with no clear D. The ends were cut back, 3 bases at V and 7 bases at J, with 16 bases in the middle. Germline values: CDR1 KGHSH, CDR2 LQKENI. The CDR3 covers 16 residues. The CDR3 spells CASSPTITSVNSPLHF. CDR3 DNA: TGTGCCAGCTCACCCACCATTACGTCGGTCAATTCACCCCTCCACTTT.

The chain is built from TRBV20-1 and TRBJ2-6; D gene unclear. CDR1 is DFQATT and CDR2 is SNEGSKA in the germline V gene (reference sequence). The CDR3 has 14 amino acids. Trimming took off 6 bases at V and 0 bases at J, with 9 bases between the two ends. The CDR3 sequence is CSAKDNSGANVLTF. The CDR3 DNA reads TGCAGTGCGAAAGATAACTCTGGGGCCAACGTCCTGACTTTC.

The chain recombines TRBV6-1 with TRBJ2-3, with 12 bases identical to TRBD2. Germline trimming cut 3 bases from V and 4 bases from J; bases unmatched to any gene: 2. CDR3 length equals 15 residues. The germline V gene encodes CDR1 MNHNS and CDR2 SASEGT. In nucleotides, the CDR3 is TGTGCCAGCAGTGACCTAGCGGGAGGGCCAGATACGCAGTATTTT. It codes for CASSDLAGGPDTQYF.

The gene calls are TRBV6-2 or TRBV6-3 and TRBJ2-7, with 8 bases that match TRBD1. Trimming at V came to 8 bases and at J to 3 bases, leaving 18 bases not matched to a gene. The CDR3 totals 17 residues. Germline lookup yields CDR1 MNHEY and CDR2 SVGEGT. CDR3 protein: CASPSPPPGQAYYEQYF. For the CDR3, the DNA is TGTGCCAGCCCCTCCCCCCCGCCGGGACAGGCCTACTACGAGCAGTACTTC.

The V gene is TRBV20-1, the J gene TRBJ1-6; D may be TRBD1 (5 bases). This CDR3 has 16 residues. Between the trimmed V and J ends, which lost 0 bases and 7 bases, there was a span of 16 bases. CDR1 is DFQATT, CDR2 SNEGSKA, per germline (reference sequence). DNA for the CDR3: TGCAGTGCTAGAGATCGTTCAGGGTTTATGAATTCACCCCTCCACTTT. Translated, it gives CSARDRSGFMNSPLHF.

The rearrangement uses TRBV5-8 and TRBJ1-2, with 7 bases that match TRBD1. The V gene end was trimmed by 3 bases and the J gene end by 8 bases; junction bases not matched to a gene: 7. The CDR3 sequence is 13 residues long. CDR1 SGHTS and CDR2 YDEGEE come from the germline V gene. The CDR3 DNA reads as TGTGCCAGCAGCTCGACAGGGTTTAGCGGCTACACCTTC. This sequence encodes CASSSTGFSGYTF.

Only a few counts were recorded for this clonotype. This chain joins TRBV5-6 and TRBJ1-5, with a weak D call TRBD1 (6 bases). Trimming shortened V by 1 base and J by 1 base, and 15 bases separated the two germline ends. The germline gives CDR1 SGHDT, CDR2 YYEEEE. This CDR3 contains 17 residues. For the CDR3, the DNA is TGTGCCAGCAGCTTGTCCTGGGGGCGGGAAAGCAATCAGCCCCAGCATTTT. It yields the protein CASSLSWGRESNQPQHF.

The chain employs TRBV28 and TRBJ2-2; either TRBD1 or TRBD2 may supply D (5 bases each). Germline V gene sequence: CDR1 MDHEN, CDR2 SYDVKM. V was shortened by 5 bases and J by 2 bases, with 24 bases between the two germline ends. There are 19 residues in the CDR3. The chain's CDR3 is CASSISWGRVLPNTGELFF. CDR3 nucleotide sequence: TGTGCCAGCAGTATATCGTGGGGGAGAGTCCTACCCAACACCGGGGAGCTGTTTTTT.

The V gene is TRBV10-3, the J gene TRBJ1-4; TRBD1 agrees at 7 bases. This CDR3 is built from 16 residues. Trimming at V came to 3 bases and at J to 2 bases, leaving 6 bases not matched to a gene. The germline gives CDR1 ENHRY, CDR2 SYGVKD. The CDR3 nucleotides read TGTGCCATCAGTGAAGAAACGGGACAGACTAATGAAAAACTGTTTTTT. This sequence encodes CAISEETGQTNEKLFF.

This clonotype has only a few counts. The gene calls are TRBV20-1 and TRBJ2-5; TRBD1 is a possible D gene (6 bases). Between the trimmed V and J ends, which lost 4 bases and 2 bases, there was a span of 8 bases. This CDR3 is 12 amino acids long. The germline gives CDR1 DFQATT, CDR2 SNEGSKA (reference sequence). The CDR3, as DNA: TGCAGTGCTAACAGGGAACAAGAGACCCAGTACTTC. It translates to CSANREQETQYF.

V and J are TRBV6-1 and TRBJ1-1; 7 bases are a match to TRBD1. V dropped 8 bases and J dropped 5; count of bases not matched to a gene: 14. This CDR3 has 15 amino acids. In germline, CDR1 is MNHNS, CDR2 SASEGT. CDR3 DNA: TGTGCCAGCCAAGACTTAGACAGGGCTGGTACTGAAGCTTTCTTT. Its translation: CASQDLDRAGTEAFF.

The chain combines TRBV5-4 with TRBJ2-5; D is undetermined. From germline, CDR1 is SGHNT and CDR2 YYREEE (reference sequence). The CDR3 runs 14 residues. Trimming took 4 bases from V and 1 from J, leaving 11 bases between them. Here the CDR3 DNA reads TGTGCCAGCAGCATAGGACGGACCCAAGAGACCCAGTACTTC. This translates into CASSIGRTQETQYF.

The chain links TRBV6-1 to TRBJ1-5; a possible D gene is TRBD1 (5 bases). V was clipped by 6 bases and J by 5 bases, with 8 bases between them. The length of the CDR3 is 12 residues. Germline CDR1 and CDR2: MNHNS and SASEGT. The CDR3 sequence: CASRGGDQPQHF. The CDR3 DNA follows: TGTGCCAGCAGGGGAGGGGATCAGCCCCAGCATTTT.

This chain links TRBV4-3 with TRBJ2-2; D is unclear. The CDR3 has 15 residues. The V end was cut by 1 base, the J end by 3 bases, with 9 bases between. Germline loops: CDR1 LGHNA, CDR2 YSLEER. DNA of the CDR3: TGCGCCAGCAGCCAAGTGTCTACCCACACCGGGGAGCTGTTTTTT. This gives the protein CASSQVSTHTGELFF.

The chain has TRBV27 and TRBJ2-5, with 8 bases aligning to TRBD2. Germline CDR1 is MNHEY and CDR2 is SMNVEV (reference sequence). After removal of 8 bases from V and 7 bases from J, the junction contained 9 bases not matched to a gene. CDR3 length equals 13 residues. In nucleotides, the CDR3 is TGTGCCAGCTCTAAGCGGGAGAGAGGGACCCAGTACTTC. This gives the protein CASSKRERGTQYF.

The chain employs TRBV7-2 and TRBJ2-3; D not certain. The CDR3 contains 16 residues. Per the germline V gene, CDR1 is SGHTA and CDR2 is FQGNSA. The V gene lost 0 bases and the J gene lost 0 bases, with 10 bases spanning the gap. The CDR3 reads CASSLAARPSTDTQYF. CDR3 coding DNA: TGTGCCAGCAGCTTAGCGGCCAGACCTAGCACAGATACGCAGTATTTT.

V is TRBV7-3 and J is TRBJ2-3, with a possible D match to TRBD1 (6 bases). The CDR3 spans 15 residues. Germline CDR1 and CDR2: SGHTA and FQGTGA. V shed 2 bases and J shed 4 bases, with 13 bases lying between them. DNA of the CDR3: TGTGCCAGCAGCTTAGGCGGCAGGGGAGCAGATACGCAGTATTTT. This gives the protein CASSLGGRGADTQYF.

J is TRBJ2-2 and V is TRBV2; D remains unclear. The germline V gene has CDR1 SNHLY and CDR2 FYNNEI. This CDR3 is 14 amino acids long. The V end was cut by 7 bases, the J end by 5 bases, with 14 bases between. CDR3 amino acids: CASTASLRTGELFF. CDR3 sequence (DNA): TGTGCCAGCACGGCCTCCTTGAGAACCGGGGAGCTGTTTTTT.

The chain recombines TRBV19 with TRBJ2-2, with D tentatively TRBD2 (6 bases). The CDR3 contains 15 residues. Germline CDR1 LNHDA, CDR2 SQIVND (reference sequence). Trimming pared 7 bases from V and 4 bases from J, leaving 16 bases between. The DNA of the CDR3 is TGTGCCAGTACCCAGCCACTAGCTGGCACCGGGGAGCTGTTTTTT. Residues: CASTQPLAGTGELFF.

The genes are TRBV5-4 and TRBJ2-2; D gene unclear. The germline CDR1 and CDR2 sequences are SGHNT and YYREEE (reference sequence). The CDR3 contains 12 residues. Trimming cost V 5 bases and J 7 bases, with 9 bases left between them. The CDR3 DNA is TGTGCCAGCAGGGAAGGTGGCGGGGAGCTGTTTTTT. Encoded protein: CASREGGGELFF.

A few counts support this clonotype. The chain recombines TRBV6-1 with TRBJ2-7; D uncertain. Trimming removed 5 bases from V and 1 base from J, with 9 bases in between. The CDR3 has 13 residues. Germline CDR1 MNHNS, CDR2 SASEGT. The CDR3 loop is CASSRTGSYEQYF. The CDR3 coding sequence is TGTGCCAGCAGTCGGACGGGTTCCTACGAGCAGTACTTC.

The genes are TRBV20-1 and TRBJ2-1; 9 nucleotides line up with TRBD1. Unmatched junction bases numbered 5, after V lost 6 bases and J lost 8 bases. The germline gives CDR1 DFQATT, CDR2 SNEGSKA (reference sequence). The length of the CDR3 is 12 residues. CDR3 residues: CSAWDRVDEQFF. CDR3 DNA: TGCAGTGCCTGGGACAGGGTCGATGAGCAGTTCTTC.

This clonotype was observed a few times. The J gene is TRBJ2-5, the V gene TRBV12-3 or TRBV12-4; no reliable D call. V gave up 3 bases and J gave up 4 bases, with 9 bases separating them. CDR3 length: 13 amino acids. CDR3 coding DNA: TGTGCCAGCAGTTTTGGAATTGGAGAGACCCAGTACTTC. This encodes CASSFGIGETQYF.